This is a list of T cell receptor beta chains from one sample in a study of cytomegalovirus exposure and HLA in healthy donors. TCRdb's table, derived via immunoSEQ multiplex PCR, lists solely in-frame clones and lacks some. The table lists 150,000 to 180,000 clones, approximately 80% of them singletons. Sequencing used PBMCs. These receptors all stem from a man between 25 and 39 years old in good health and CMV-seropositive. CDR3s include the opening cysteine and the closing phenylalanine or tryptophan. D genes are given only for firm matches. Expanded clones are given a class, and other clones once, few, many or no size at all.

size	V	length	J	D	DNA	CDR3
-	TRBV6-5	15	TRBJ2-7	-	TGTGCCAGCAGTCCGACAGGCTCCCCCCCCTACGAGCAGTACTTC	CASSPTGSPPYEQYF
-	TRBV5-6	15	TRBJ2-2	TRBD1	TGTGCCAGCACGACCGGGACAGGAAACACCGGGGAGCTGTTTTTT	CASTTGTGNTGELFF
-	TRBV11-2	16	TRBJ2-7	TRBD2	TGTGCCAGCAGCACTAGGACTAGCGGGAGCTTGAACGAGCAGTACTTC	CASSTRTSGSLNEQYF
once	TRBV4-2	15	TRBJ2-5	-	TGTGCCAGCAGCCAATCCCCAGAAGTATGGGAGACCCAGTACTTC	CASSQSPEVWETQYF
-	TRBV5-1	14	TRBJ1-4	-	TGCGCCAGCAGCTCGGGGGGTTCTAATGAAAAACTGTTTTTT	CASSSGGSNEKLFF
-	TRBV28	15	TRBJ1-3	TRBD1	TGTGCCAGCAGTTCAACAGGGGCGCGGCCAAACACCATATATTTT	CASSSTGARPNTIYF
-	TRBV7-6	16	TRBJ2-1	TRBD2	TGTGCCAGCAGCGAGGAGGGACTAGCGGGAGGCTATGAGCAGTTCTTC	CASSEEGLAGGYEQFF
-	TRBV5-7	15	TRBJ2-1	TRBD2	TGTGCCAGCAGCTTGGATGGGACTAGCGGCAATGAGCAGTTCTTC	CASSLDGTSGNEQFF
-	TRBV19	15	TRBJ1-5	TRBD1	TGTGCCAGTAGTATAGTGGACAGGGGGAATCAGCCCCAGCATTTT	CASSIVDRGNQPQHF
-	TRBV19	16	TRBJ2-7	-	TGTGCCAGTAGTATAGATCAAACGCACACAACCTACGAGCAGTACTTC	CASSIDQTHTTYEQYF
-	TRBV19	17	TRBJ2-2	TRBD2	TGTGCCAGTACGACACGACTAGCGGGACTTAACACCGGGGAGCTGTTTTTT	CASTTRLAGLNTGELFF